This record covers a single T cell receptor (beta chain). Repertoires were generated with immunoSEQ multiplex PCR, while TCRdb's copy carries only in-frame clones and drops some. The repertoire holds more than 550,000 clones, with 55% to 80% as singletons. The data derive from a study of shared clonotypes between healthy human individuals. Sequenced input: memory CD4+ T cells sorted from blood. Subset noted: CD45RA-negative fraction. This clonotype was sampled from a woman aged 30 to 39 in good health.

CDR3 in DNA: TGTGCCAGTAGTATAGGCGCTGGACAGGACTCCTACGAGCAGTACTTC. This encodes CASSIGAGQDSYEQYF. The V and J genes are TRBV19 and TRBJ2-7; TRBD1 aligns across 7 bases. V shed 1 base and J 0 bases; nucleotides not matched to a gene: 6. CDR1 is LNHDA and CDR2 is SQIVND in the germline V gene (reference sequence). The CDR3 runs to 16 residues.